This TCR beta chain was found in a study of blood T cell repertoires in COVID-19. Repertoires were generated with immunoSEQ multiplex PCR, while TCRdb's copy carries only in-frame clones and drops some. Of around 90,000 clones in the sample, approximately 80% were seen once. Trimming removed 4 bases from V and 4 bases from J, with 11 bases in between. The CDR3 extends over 14 amino acids. Germline V gives CDR1 SGHDN, CDR2 FVKESK. The chain couples TRBV14 to TRBJ2-1; D might be TRBD2 (6 bases). The sequencing sample was made of peripheral blood. The receptor's source is a human donor in a cohort sampled during active COVID-19. In DNA, the CDR3 is TGTGCCAGCAGCCGGGAGGCCCCTTACAATGAGCAGTTCTTC. It specifies CASSREAPYNEQFF.